This entry is about one T cell receptor beta chain. Uncontrolled infection, other autoimmune disease, pregnancy or lactation led to exclusion. At first hyperthyroidism diagnosis, before any ophthalmopathy symptoms, the blood sample was collected. Fresh peripheral blood, more than 8 ml of it, supplied the PBMCs. The CDR3 runs 17 residues. Per germline, CDR1 MGHRA and CDR2 YSYEKL. J lost 2 bases, V lost 1 base, and 11 bases had no gene match. The sample belongs to a study of T cells in Graves' hyperthyroidism and ophthalmopathy. Study as a whole: Peripheral blood was secured at the point of initial diagnosis, before any treatment.

The CDR3 regions of TCR beta were amplified from RNA transcripts. A set of HTBI primers served as the primers for a first-round RT-PCR of the TCR CDR3. MiXCR, applied by TCRdb to the multiplex PCR reads, yields one record per CDR3 protein. The sample holds under 750,000 distinct CDR3 sequences, about 19% seen once. V usage is TRBV4-1 and J usage is TRBJ2-7, with 7 bases that match TRBD1. Sequenced sample: blood. The receptor was isolated from a woman aged 45-65 years with Graves' hyperthyroidism that later progressed to Graves' ophthalmopathy. The CDR3 coding sequence is TGCGCCAGCAGCCAAGGCCCGGGATACGGACAGGCCTACGAGCAGTACTTC. Translation gives CASSQGPGYGQAYEQYF.